This is a list of T cell receptor beta chains from one sample in a study of blood T cells in healthy people across ages. TCRdb re-analysed the 5' RACE reads in MiXCR, keeping a single row per CDR3 protein. The sample includes 700,000 to 950,000 distinct CDR3 sequences, approximately 43% of them seen just once. The sequenced sample was blood. The receptors come from a woman aged 60-75 years in good health. The CDR3 runs from the conserved cysteine through the conserved F or W. Fields, in order: V gene, CDR3 protein.

v_gene: TRBV3-1
CDR3aa: CASSAYRAVETQYF

v_gene: TRBV7-9
CDR3aa: CASSPSGQANYGYTF

v_gene: TRBV5-6
CDR3aa: CASSSGRFTDTQYF

v_gene: TRBV20-1
CDR3aa: CSTRAGTAIEKLFF

v_gene: TRBV10-3
CDR3aa: CAISESDAGEGAFF

v_gene: TRBV7-2
CDR3aa: CASSLDLIGGRNEQFF

v_gene: TRBV29-1
CDR3aa: CSAIVGPEAFF

v_gene: TRBV6-6
CDR3aa: CASSYEIQGKPQHF

v_gene: TRBV5-1
CDR3aa: CASSLRGDYEQYF

v_gene: TRBV2
CDR3aa: CASKEGPVSMKETQYF

v_gene: TRBV29-1
CDR3aa: CSAASGTSGTDTHYF

v_gene: TRBV7-7
CDR3aa: CASSSTGTGVDNEQFF

v_gene: TRBV15
CDR3aa: CATSINPQGGTDTQYF

v_gene: TRBV20-1
CDR3aa: CSASRLASGGTYEQYF

v_gene: TRBV12-3/TRBV12-4
CDR3aa: CASSLVGVRADTQYF

v_gene: TRBV5-1
CDR3aa: CASSQGTVMNEQYF

v_gene: TRBV9
CDR3aa: CASSVTRGPVEPEKRQNSHNEQFF

v_gene: TRBV29-1
CDR3aa: CSVLRDRRDTEAFF

v_gene: TRBV15
CDR3aa: CATSRGQGDLAKNIQYF

v_gene: TRBV27
CDR3aa: CASSFRGGGSNQPQHF

v_gene: TRBV5-1
CDR3aa: CASRPGARGLDTDTQYF

v_gene: TRBV20-1
CDR3aa: CSAVTGVTEAFF

v_gene: TRBV20-1
CDR3aa: CSARVPGLAGGGETQYF

v_gene: TRBV7-9
CDR3aa: CASSSTDSSYNEQFF

v_gene: TRBV18
CDR3aa: CASSPALWTETSTDTQYF

v_gene: TRBV7-6
CDR3aa: CASSFQQGSHEQYF

v_gene: TRBV20-1
CDR3aa: CSESGIKGVAGGDYEQFF

v_gene: TRBV20-1
CDR3aa: CSAGRDAVDEQYF

v_gene: TRBV7-9
CDR3aa: CASSPGTPANNEQFF

v_gene: TRBV5-1
CDR3aa: CASSLGLGGDQPQHF

v_gene: TRBV29-1
CDR3aa: CSVEIWDRGPDTQYF